This T cell receptor (beta chain) was obtained from a study of spatial heterogeneity in lung cancer. Whole-study context: Beta-chain sequences were consistently detected more often than alpha-chain sequences.

A unique molecular identifier was carried by every single TCR cDNA molecule. TCRdb ran MiXCR on the 5' RACE reads and lists one entry per CDR3 protein. The profile covers just under 95,000 distinct CDR3 sequences, with about 12% appearing a single time and 35% to 45% taken by the ten largest. In regard to this clonotype: Its target is unknown.

Germline V lookup: CDR1 MNHEY, CDR2 SMNVEV (reference sequence). V lost 5 bases, J lost 3 bases, and 2 bases stayed unmatched. The CDR3 extends over 15 amino acids. Study-level results: Compared with follow-up, resection was when ubiquitous expanded tumor TCRs appeared in blood more.

This sample's time point: sample taken at primary tumor resection. Unsorted whole RNA samples from tumor, nontumor lung or frozen PBMC were sequenced. About 73 TRACERx patients with early, untreated non-small cell lung cancer donated samples. The sequences come from PBMCs, collected at surgery. This sequence joins TRBV27 and TRBJ2-3, with 13 positions matching TRBD2. The clonotype was recovered from a male donor with early-stage non-small cell lung cancer. This chain's CDR3 is CASSKLAGGTDTQYF. The CDR3 DNA reads as TGTGCCAGCAGTAAACTAGCGGGGGGGACAGATACGCAGTATTTT.